These 16 T cell receptor beta chains originate from one sample sequenced in a study of OX40 agonist ivuxolimab in advanced cancers. Library preparation used the immunoSEQ multiplex PCR assay. The immuneACCESS repertoire file appears here via TCRdb, limited to in-frame rearrangements. These files lack a portion of the clones; in checked studies, under half of the deficit traces to unresolved V genes, and the cause of the others is not known. The sample profile shows about 18,000 clones; 67% of them were found once. About 21% of the sample belongs to the ten largest clones. The material was CD4+ or CD8+ T cells sorted from blood, obtained in a trial of the OX40 agonist ivuxolimab. The receptors derive from an adult with an advanced solid tumor such as melanoma, head and neck, liver or kidney cancer.

The chain uses TRBV15 and TRBJ2-7; no firm D call. V lost 4 bases and J 2 bases, leaving 9 bases between the germline ends. CDR3 size: 13 residues. Germline-derived CDR1 and CDR2 are LNHNV and YYDKDF (reference sequence). The CDR3 sequence is CATSISPAYEQYF. CDR3 bases: TGTGCCACCAGCATAAGTCCGGCCTACGAGCAGTACTTC.

The chain employs TRBV28 and TRBJ2-7; the match to TRBD1 covers 9 bases. With 5 bases clipped from V and 1 base from J, the junction kept 3 bases outside the gene matches. CDR1 is MDHEN and CDR2 is SYDVKM in the germline V gene. The CDR3 runs 14 residues. The chain's CDR3 is CASSRTGASYEQYF. The CDR3 DNA reads as TGTGCCAGCAGTAGGACAGGGGCGTCCTACGAGCAGTACTTC.

CDR3 sequence reads: CASSSARDYGYTF. DNA for the CDR3: TGTGCCAGCAGTTCCGCCAGGGACTATGGCTACACCTTC. The rearrangement uses TRBV27 and TRBJ1-2; a possible D gene is TRBD1 (5 bases). Germline V gene sequence: CDR1 MNHEY, CDR2 SMNVEV (reference sequence). Deletions cut 4 bases from V and 3 bases from J, with 9 bases between. The CDR3 has 13 amino acids.

This clone was observed a few times. The chain recombines TRBV5-4 with TRBJ2-1; 7 bases are a match to TRBD2. This CDR3 comprises 14 residues. From germline, CDR1 is SGHNT and CDR2 YYREEE (reference sequence). J lost 6 bases, V lost 2 bases, and 5 bases had no gene match. The CDR3 protein is CASSLIGGGNEQFF. The CDR3 region has the DNA TGTGCCAGCAGCTTAATTGGCGGGGGCAATGAGCAGTTCTTC.

This clone has just a few counts. The chain employs TRBV2 and TRBJ2-3; 7 bases are a match to TRBD2. Germline V gives CDR1 SNHLY, CDR2 FYNNEI. The CDR3 sequence is 15 residues long. Trimming at V came to 9 bases and at J to 2 bases, leaving 11 bases not matched to a gene. The CDR3 region has the DNA TGTGCCAGTCTGGGGGGAGGGACTGCCACAGATACGCAGTATTTT. Amino acids: CASLGGGTATDTQYF.

The rearrangement uses TRBV13 and TRBJ2-3; 11 nucleotides match TRBD2. V was clipped by 2 bases and J by 2 bases; unmatched bases: 6. Germline values: CDR1 PRHDT, CDR2 FYEKMQ (reference sequence). This CDR3 comprises 17 residues. The chain's CDR3 is CASSLNLAGGLTDTQYF. The CDR3 DNA reads as TGTGCCAGCAGCTTAAATTTAGCGGGAGGGCTCACAGATACGCAGTATTTT.

This sequence joins TRBV10-1 and TRBJ2-7; D unclear. Germline-derived CDR1 and CDR2 are WNHNN and SYGVQD (reference sequence). Trimming left V 3 bases short and J 7 bases short, with 13 bases between. The CDR3 extends over 13 amino acids. CDR3: CASSEIQVGEQYF. DNA for the CDR3: TGCGCCAGCAGTGAAATTCAGGTGGGAGAGCAGTACTTC.

J is TRBJ2-3 and V is TRBV7-9; D is perhaps TRBD1 or TRBD2 (5 bases each). The length of the CDR3 is 14 residues. Trimming left V 3 bases short and J 5 bases short, with 12 bases between. Germline values: CDR1 SEHNR, CDR2 FQNEAQ (reference sequence). The CDR3 nucleotides read TGTGCCAGCAGCTTCGGGACGGAGGTAGATACGCAGTATTTT. This codes for CASSFGTEVDTQYF.

The rearrangement uses TRBV28 and TRBJ2-7; a possible D gene is TRBD2 (5 bases). Per germline, CDR1 MDHEN and CDR2 SYDVKM. The CDR3 length is 16 residues. Trimming removed 3 bases at V and 2 bases at J, with 17 bases between. CDR3 region: CASSFYVGSEAYEQYF. CDR3 coding DNA: TGTGCCAGCAGTTTTTACGTTGGGAGTGAGGCCTACGAGCAGTACTTC.

This clone appeared a few times. The chain employs TRBV11-2 and TRBJ2-7, with 7 bases identical to TRBD2. Germline CDR1 and CDR2: SGHAT and FQNNGV. The junction had 8 bases not matched to a gene; V was cut back by 3 bases and J by 3 bases. The CDR3 extends over 15 amino acids. CDR3 sequence reads: CASSFGGGPYYEQYF. CDR3 nucleotide sequence: TGTGCCAGCAGCTTTGGGGGAGGGCCGTACTACGAGCAGTACTTC. Drawing the rest from reference TRBV11-2 and TRBJ2-7, the complete variable domain is EAGVAQSPRYKIIEKRQSVAFWCNPISGHATLYWYQQILGQGPKLLIQFQNNGVVDDSQLPKDRFSAERLKGVDSTLKIQPAKLEDSAVYLCASSFGGGPYYEQYFGPGTRLTVT.

The rearrangement links TRBV9 to TRBJ2-2; D is possibly TRBD2 (6 bases). Trimming stripped 3 bases from V and 3 bases from J, with 15 bases between. Germline V CDR1 and CDR2: SGDLS, YYNGEE. The length of the CDR3 is 16 residues. The CDR3 coding sequence is TGTGCCAGCAGCGCTGCATATCCTAGCGACACCGGGGAGCTGTTTTTT. Amino acid sequence: CASSAAYPSDTGELFF.

The V call is TRBV27, the J call TRBJ1-1; 7 positions agree with TRBD1. CDR3 length: 14 amino acids. J gave up 0 bases and V 5 bases, and 3 bases lay outside the gene matches. Germline loops: CDR1 MNHEY, CDR2 SMNVEV (reference sequence). Here the CDR3 reads CASSIRGLNTEAFF. The CDR3 nucleotides are TGTGCCAGCAGTATCAGGGGGTTGAACACTGAAGCTTTCTTT.

The chain combines TRBV6-5 with TRBJ2-7, with TRBD2 matching over 7 bases. From germline, CDR1 is MNHEY and CDR2 SVGAGI. The CDR3 is 13 residues long. Trimming cost V 0 bases and J 6 bases; bases outside gene matches: 2. CDR3 residues: CASSYSGGGEQYF. The CDR3 coding sequence is TGTGCCAGCAGTTACTCGGGGGGGGGCGAGCAGTACTTC.

The V gene is TRBV19, the J gene TRBJ1-2; no definite D call. The V gene lost 11 bases and the J gene lost 4 bases, with 20 bases spanning the gap. The germline CDR1 and CDR2 sequences are LNHDA and SQIVND (reference sequence). The CDR3 covers 14 residues. The CDR3 nucleotides are TGTGCCGTCCCGAAGAGGCCCCGAAGCTATGGCTACACCTTC. Protein sequence: CAVPKRPRSYGYTF.

The chain uses TRBV10-3 and TRBJ2-6; D unresolved. CDR3 length: 16 amino acids. CDR1 is ENHRY and CDR2 is SYGVKD in the germline V gene. The V gene lost 3 bases and the J gene lost 0 bases, with 9 bases spanning the gap. The CDR3 nucleotides read TGTGCCATCAGTGACCCCGAACGCTCTGGGGCCAACGTCCTGACTTTC. Translating gives CAISDPERSGANVLTF.

The genes are TRBV30 and TRBJ1-1; D is perhaps TRBD1 (6 bases). V was shortened by 0 bases and J by 2 bases, with 13 bases between the two germline ends. Germline assignment: CDR1 GTSNPN and CDR2 SVGIG (reference sequence). This CDR3 region has 15 residues. The CDR3 region is CAWSVVGTPNTEAFF. CDR3 coding DNA: TGTGCCTGGAGTGTTGTGGGGACACCTAACACTGAAGCTTTCTTT. Based on the CDR3 plus reference TRBV30 and TRBJ1-1, the full variable domain is SQTIHQWPATLVQPVGSPLSLECTVEGTSNPNLYWYRQAAGRGLQLLFYSVGIGQISSEVPQNLSASRPQDRQFILSSKKLLLSDSGFYLCAWSVVGTPNTEAFFGQGTRLTVV.